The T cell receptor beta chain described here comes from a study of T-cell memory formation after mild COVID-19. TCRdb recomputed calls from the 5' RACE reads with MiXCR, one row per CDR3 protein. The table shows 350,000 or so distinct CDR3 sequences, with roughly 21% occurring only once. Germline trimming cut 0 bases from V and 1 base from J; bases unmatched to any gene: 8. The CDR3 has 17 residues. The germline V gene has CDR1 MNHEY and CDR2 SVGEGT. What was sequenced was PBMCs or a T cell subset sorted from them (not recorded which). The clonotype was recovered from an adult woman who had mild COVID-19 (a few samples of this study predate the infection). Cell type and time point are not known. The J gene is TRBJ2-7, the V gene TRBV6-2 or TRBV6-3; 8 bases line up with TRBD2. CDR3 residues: CASSYSSTSGLSYEQYF. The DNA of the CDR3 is TGTGCCAGCAGTTACTCGAGTACTAGCGGCCTATCCTACGAGCAGTACTTC.